One and the same sample provided the 13 T cell receptor beta chains below, sequenced in a study of regulatory and conventional T cells in RAG deficiency. Using immunoSEQ multiplex PCR, the repertoire was profiled, and TCRdb retains in-frame clones only, with some absent. Of 7,000 to 10,000 clones listed, 80% to 95% are singletons. Blood CD4+ CD25-high CD127-low regulatory T cells supplied the genomic DNA template. The sample also formed part of further work on regulatory T cells. That publication notes: Amplification used 52 TRBV primers and 13 TRBJ primers.

The sample comprised CD127- CD25+ CD4+ Tregs sorted from blood. The receptors come from a human donor in good health.

V is TRBV7-9 and J is TRBJ1-2; 9 positions match TRBD1. The CDR3 spans 15 residues. Trimming removed 4 bases from V and 4 bases from J; junction bases left unmatched: 7. Germline-derived CDR1 and CDR2 are SEHNR and FQNEAQ (reference sequence). The CDR3 reads CASSSGTGTAYGYTF. CDR3 nucleotides: TGTGCCAGCAGCTCCGGGACAGGGACGGCCTATGGCTACACCTTC.

V usage is TRBV5-6 and J usage is TRBJ1-4; 11 bases are a match to TRBD1. CDR1 and CDR2 from the germline V gene are SGHDT and YYEEEE. After removal of 4 bases from V and 8 bases from J, the junction contained 7 bases not matched to a gene. The CDR3 sequence is 15 residues long. The CDR3 DNA follows: TGTGCCAGCAGCCCCGGGACAGGGGGGAGCGAAAAACTGTTTTTT. Amino acid sequence: CASSPGTGGSEKLFF.

This clone appeared once. The V call is TRBV7-3, the J call TRBJ2-6; TRBD1 matches at 8 bases. Germline-derived CDR1 and CDR2 are SGHTA and FQGTGA. The CDR3 loop spans 19 amino acids. V gave up 4 bases and J gave up 0 bases; unmatched junction bases: 11. This CDR3 is CASSSRTGMGDSGANVLTF. In nucleotides, the CDR3 is TGTGCCAGCAGCTCACGGACAGGGATGGGTGACTCTGGGGCCAACGTCCTGACTTTC.

The V call is TRBV9, the J call TRBJ2-3; 11 bases are shared with TRBD2. This CDR3 has 15 residues. CDR1 is SGDLS, CDR2 YYNGEE, per germline. J lost 3 bases, V lost 0 bases, and 0 bases had no gene match. The CDR3 DNA is TGTGCCAGCAGCGTAGGGACTAGCGGGACAGATACGCAGTATTTT. Amino acid sequence: CASSVGTSGTDTQYF.

V gene TRBV7-9 combines with J gene TRBJ1-5; D unclear. The germline V gene encodes CDR1 SEHNR and CDR2 FQNEAQ (reference sequence). Trimming removed 2 bases from V and 11 bases from J, with 7 bases in between. The length of the CDR3 is 11 residues. DNA of the CDR3: TGTGCCAGCAGCTTAACGGGAGCCCAGCATTTT. The encoded protein is CASSLTGAQHF.

This chain uses TRBV9 with TRBJ1-2, with 9 bases fitting TRBD1. Trimming cost V 4 bases and J 8 bases; bases outside gene matches: 9. From germline, CDR1 is SGDLS and CDR2 YYNGEE. CDR3 size: 14 residues. In DNA, the CDR3 is TGTGCCAGCAGCTTCGGGACAGGGTTTGGCGGCTACACCTTC. As protein: CASSFGTGFGGYTF.

This clone was recorded a few times. Other DNA sequences in the sample encode the same CDR3. The chain links TRBV27 to TRBJ1-6, with a weak D call TRBD1 (5 bases). Germline CDR1 reads MNHEY; CDR2 reads SMNVEV (reference sequence). Trimming took off 0 bases at V and 7 bases at J, with 10 bases between the two ends. The CDR3 spans 15 residues. CDR3 sequence (DNA): TGTGCCAGCAGTTTATCGGGGGGAGGGAATTCACCCCTCCACTTT. It specifies CASSLSGGGNSPLHF.

The chain recombines TRBV9 with TRBJ2-1; D may be TRBD1 (6 bases). Looked up from germline, CDR1 is SGDLS and CDR2 is YYNGEE. Between the trimmed V and J ends, which lost 0 bases and 0 bases, there was a span of 13 bases. The CDR3 sequence is 17 residues long. The DNA for the CDR3 is TGTGCCAGCAGCGTAGGGGAAGGGACACTCTCCTACAATGAGCAGTTCTTC. Protein: CASSVGEGTLSYNEQFF.

The chain is built from TRBV29-1 and TRBJ2-3; D is uncertain. Germline assignment: CDR1 SQVTM and CDR2 ANQGSEA. V dropped 3 bases and J dropped 0 bases, with 7 bases sitting between them. The CDR3 spans 13 residues. The CDR3 nucleotides read TGCAGCGTTGACAGAGGAAGCACAGATACGCAGTATTTT. Residues: CSVDRGSTDTQYF.

V gene TRBV6-5 combines with J gene TRBJ1-1; the D gene is possibly TRBD1 (5 bases). Germline CDR1 reads MNHEY; CDR2 reads SVGAGI. V was trimmed by 2 bases and J by 4 bases, leaving 17 bases between them. The CDR3 spans 16 residues. CDR3 loop: CASSYTGGWLSTEAFF. In DNA, the CDR3 is TGTGCCAGCAGTTACACGGGGGGTTGGTTGAGCACTGAAGCTTTCTTT.

The rearrangement links TRBV19 to TRBJ1-2, with 9 bases lining up with TRBD1. CDR3 size: 15 residues. Unmatched junction bases numbered 11, after V lost 7 bases and J lost 5 bases. The V gene's germline CDR1 is LNHDA and CDR2 SQIVND (reference sequence). The CDR3: CASNNPGQGDYGYTF. CDR3 sequence (DNA): TGTGCCAGTAATAATCCGGGACAGGGAGATTATGGCTACACCTTC.

The chain carries TRBV14 and TRBJ1-1; tentative D call: TRBD1 (6 bases). CDR1 and CDR2 (germline): SGHDN, FVKESK. The CDR3 runs 16 residues. V was trimmed by 3 bases and J by 5 bases, leaving 19 bases between them. This CDR3 is CASSHPSVRGNTEAFF. The CDR3 coding sequence is TGTGCCAGCAGCCATCCAAGCGTCAGGGGAAATACTGAAGCTTTCTTT. Based on the CDR3 plus reference TRBV14 and TRBJ1-1, the full variable domain is EAGVTQFPSHSVIEKGQTVTLRCDPISGHDNLYWYRRVMGKEIKFLLHFVKESKQDESGMPNNRFLAERTGGTYSTLKVQPAELEDSGVYFCASSHPSVRGNTEAFFGQGTRLTVV.

This rearrangement joins TRBV5-1 to TRBJ2-2; TRBD2 aligns across 7 bases. The CDR3 totals 13 residues. V lost 4 bases, J lost 6 bases, and 3 bases stayed unmatched. Germline V gene data show CDR1 as SGHRS and CDR2 as YFSETQ. CDR3 sequence (DNA): TGCGCCAGCAGCGCAGGACTAGCCGGGGAGCTGTTTTTT. Its protein is CASSAGLAGELFF.